This T cell receptor beta chain was sequenced during a study of tissue T cells after allogeneic stem cell transplantation. Study-wide results and caveats: Blood and spleen captured only part of the tissue TCR repertoire.

Regarding time point: mouse harvest day 14 after allogeneic transplant. The graft held 10^6 splenic CD5+ T cells and 10^7 T-cell-depleted bone marrow cells. Turning to this clone: Its target is unknown. Gene names follow the mouse nomenclature.

The repertoire was sequenced with immunoSEQ multiplex PCR; TCRdb's copy has only in-frame clones and lacks some. The table has about 5,800 clones, about half seen once; the top ten hold approximately 39%. Sequencing used gut tissue. The origin of this receptor is a female BALB/c mouse given C57BL/6 T cells with graft-versus-host disease after an allogeneic hematopoietic cell transplant.

CDR3 DNA (partial): TGTGCCAGCACGGGTTATAACAACCAGGCTCCGCTT. Translated, it gives CASTGYNNQAPL. The whole CDR3 protein is CASTGYNNQAPLF. The chain has TRBV19 and TRBJ1-5; no reliable D call. The read comes to an end 1 residue before the CDR3 does, leaving the germline J gene to fill in the end. This CDR3 contains 13 residues. Germline-derived CDR1 and CDR2 are FNHDT and SITEND (reference sequence). Trimming removed 6 bases from V and 0 bases from J, with 7 bases in between. The whole variable domain, remainder taken from reference TRBV19 and TRBJ1-5, is GGIITQTPKFLIGQEGQKLTLKCQQNFNHDTMYWYRQDSGKGLRLIYYSITENDLQKGDLSEGYDASREKKSSFSLTVTSAQKNEMAVFLCASTGYNNQAPLFGEGTRLSVL.